This TCR beta chain is drawn from a study of molecular identifiers for immune sequencing clone quantification. Study at large: In replicates, RNA from roughly 18,000 or 92,000 naive CD8 cells was split five ways, four sequenced.

TCRdb reanalysed the PCR reads using MiXCR and keeps one entry per CDR3 protein. The sample holds around 480,000 distinct CDR3 sequences, around 25% seen once. The study's findings and limits: Clones exceeding 20 RNA copies carried over 97% of effector molecules but under 1% of naive-cell molecules.

This clonotype was seen a few times. Its specificity is unknown. Input material: naive CD8+ T cells from blood, with Jurkat cell RNA spiked in. Regarding subset: FACS-sorted CD8+CD4-CCR7+CD45RA+ naive T cells. The TCR comes from a human donor in good health. Some libraries in this study had Jurkat cell RNA spiked in.

The CDR3 nucleotides are TGCAGTGCTAGACAGGGGATGGGGGAGCAGTACTTC. Protein sequence: CSARQGMGEQYF. The chain employs TRBV20-1 and TRBJ2-7, with a tentative D call TRBD1 (6 bases). This CDR3 has 12 amino acids. V lost 2 bases, J lost 7 bases, and 12 bases lay in between. The germline gives CDR1 DFQATT, CDR2 SNEGSKA (reference sequence).